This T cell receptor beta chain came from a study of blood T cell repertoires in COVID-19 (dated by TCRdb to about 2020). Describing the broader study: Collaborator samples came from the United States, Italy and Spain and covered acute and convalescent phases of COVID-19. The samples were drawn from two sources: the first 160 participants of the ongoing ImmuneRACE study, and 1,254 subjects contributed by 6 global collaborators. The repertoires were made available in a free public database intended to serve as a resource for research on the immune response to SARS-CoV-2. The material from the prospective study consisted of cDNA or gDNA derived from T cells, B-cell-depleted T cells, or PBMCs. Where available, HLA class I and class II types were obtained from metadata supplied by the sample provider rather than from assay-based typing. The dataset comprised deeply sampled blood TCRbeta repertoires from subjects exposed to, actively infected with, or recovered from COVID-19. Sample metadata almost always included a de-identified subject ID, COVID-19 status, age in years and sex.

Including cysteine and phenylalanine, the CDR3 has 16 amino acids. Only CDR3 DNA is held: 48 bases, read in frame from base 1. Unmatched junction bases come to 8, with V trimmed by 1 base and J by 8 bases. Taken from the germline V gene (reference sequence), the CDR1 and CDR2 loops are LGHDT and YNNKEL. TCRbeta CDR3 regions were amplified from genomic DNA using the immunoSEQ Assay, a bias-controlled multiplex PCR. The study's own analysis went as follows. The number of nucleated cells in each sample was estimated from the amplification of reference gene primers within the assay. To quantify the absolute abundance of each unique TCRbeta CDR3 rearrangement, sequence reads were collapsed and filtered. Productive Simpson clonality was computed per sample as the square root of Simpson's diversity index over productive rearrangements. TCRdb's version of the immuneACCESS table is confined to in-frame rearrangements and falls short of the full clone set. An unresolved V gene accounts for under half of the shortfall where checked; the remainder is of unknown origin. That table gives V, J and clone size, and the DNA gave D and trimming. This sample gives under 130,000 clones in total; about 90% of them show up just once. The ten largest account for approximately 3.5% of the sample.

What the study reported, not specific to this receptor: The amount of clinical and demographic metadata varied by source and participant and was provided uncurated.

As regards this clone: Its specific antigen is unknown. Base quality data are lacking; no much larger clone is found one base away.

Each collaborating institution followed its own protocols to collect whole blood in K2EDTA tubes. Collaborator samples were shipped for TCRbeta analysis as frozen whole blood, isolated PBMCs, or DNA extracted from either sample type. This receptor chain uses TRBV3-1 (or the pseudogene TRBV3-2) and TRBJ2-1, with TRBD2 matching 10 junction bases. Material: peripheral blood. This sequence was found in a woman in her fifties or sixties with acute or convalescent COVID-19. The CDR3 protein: CASSQGLAGEGYEQFF. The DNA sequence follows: TGTGCCAGCAGCCAAGGTCTAGCGGGAGAGGGGTATGAGCAGTTCTTC.